Listed below are T cell receptor beta chains from one sample, sequenced in a study of OX40 agonist ivuxolimab in advanced cancers. Using immunoSEQ multiplex PCR, the repertoire was profiled, and TCRdb retains in-frame clones only, with some absent. Of fewer than 35,000 clones in the sample, 88% are singletons; the top ten hold about 54%. This specimen consisted of CD4+ or CD8+ T cells sorted from blood, obtained in a trial of the OX40 agonist ivuxolimab. These receptors came from an adult with an advanced solid tumor such as melanoma, head and neck, liver or kidney cancer. The CDR3 runs from the conserved cysteine through the conserved F or W. The D gene is left open where the match is weak. Clone sizes are given selectively: once, few, many, or a class where the clone is expanded.

>.|TRBJ1-4|.|TRBV30
CAWSVSGATNEKLFF
TGTGCCTGGAGTGTGTCGGGAGCAACTAATGAAAAACTGTTTTTT
>.|TRBJ1-1|many|TRBV5-1
CASRDYTNPEAFF
TGCGCCAGCAGGGATTACACAAACCCTGAAGCTTTCTTT
>.|TRBJ1-2|.|TRBV5-4
CASSQDRFEGRLPAYTF
TGCGCCAGCAGCCAAGATAGGTTTGAGGGGCGCCTGCCGGCGTACACCTTC
>TRBD1|TRBJ2-7|once|TRBV6-5
CASRIGQVGSYEQYF
TGTGCCAGCCGCATTGGACAGGTGGGGAGCTACGAGCAGTACTTC
>TRBD2|TRBJ2-5|.|TRBV27
CASSSGLAVGETQYF
TGTGCCAGCAGCTCGGGACTAGCGGTAGGGGAGACCCAGTACTTC
>.|TRBJ2-5|few|TRBV18
CASSPQGVETQYF
TGTGCCAGCTCACCACAGGGAGTGGAGACCCAGTACTTC
>TRBD2|TRBJ2-2|.|TRBV7-2
CASSLLGSGSSNTGELFF
TGTGCCAGCAGCTTGTTGGGTAGCGGGTCATCGAACACCGGGGAGCTGTTTTTT
>TRBD1|TRBJ2-7|.|TRBV4-1
CASSQGTGTTHEQYF
TGCGCCAGCAGCCAAGGGACAGGAACAACCCACGAGCAGTACTTC
>TRBD1|TRBJ2-7|.|TRBV6-1
CASSESVAGGLTEQYF
TGTGCCAGCAGTGAATCAGTGGCAGGGGGCCTGACCGAGCAGTACTTC
>.|TRBJ1-1|.|TRBV4-3
CASSQDRSQPNTEAFF
TGCGCCAGCAGCCAAGATCGTTCACAGCCGAACACTGAAGCTTTCTTT
>.|TRBJ1-2|few|TRBV7-9
CASSLGGEGRNGYTF
TGTGCCAGCAGCCTCGGGGGGGAAGGTCGGAATGGCTACACCTTC
>.|TRBJ2-5|once|TRBV7-2
CASIGALQETQYF
TGTGCCTCCATCGGAGCCCTCCAAGAGACCCAGTACTTC
>.|TRBJ2-1|once|TRBV7-9
CASSPSSGDWWGEQFF
TGTGCCAGCAGCCCCTCATCGGGGGACTGGTGGGGTGAGCAGTTCTTC
>.|TRBJ2-1|.|TRBV12-5
CASGTAYNEQFF
TGTGCTAGTGGAACGGCCTACAATGAGCAGTTCTTC
>.|TRBJ2-7|.|TRBV7-2
CASSLSGYEQYF
TGTGCCAGCAGCTTATCTGGCTACGAGCAGTACTTC
>.|TRBJ1-4|.|TRBV5-1
CASSLAKGGSNEKLFF
TGCGCCAGCAGCTTGGCAAAGGGGGGCTCTAATGAAAAACTGTTTTTT
>.|TRBJ1-1|few|TRBV7-9
CASSLAEGDAFF
TGTGCCAGCAGCTTAGCGGAGGGGGACGCTTTCTTT
>TRBD1|TRBJ2-7|once|TRBV4-1
CASSQTGEQYF
TGCGCCAGCAGCCAGACAGGGGAGCAGTACTTC
>.|TRBJ2-5|once|TRBV7-2
CASSHEAETQYF
TGTGCCAGCAGCCACGAAGCGGAGACCCAGTACTTC
>.|TRBJ2-7|once|TRBV4-3
CASSQGWGSSYEQYF
TGCGCCAGCAGCCAAGGGTGGGGGAGCTCCTACGAGCAGTACTTC
>TRBD2|TRBJ2-3|.|TRBV27
CASTLAGSNTQYF
TGTGCCAGCACTCTAGCGGGTAGTAATACGCAGTATTTT
>TRBD1|TRBJ1-1|.|TRBV30
CAWSVGQGNTEAFF
TGTGCCTGGAGTGTCGGACAGGGGAACACTGAAGCTTTCTTT
>TRBD2|TRBJ2-5|.|TRBV27
CASSSGLAGETQYF
TGTGCCAGCAGTTCGGGACTAGCGGGGGAGACCCAGTACTTC
>TRBD2|TRBJ2-5|.|TRBV4-2
CASSPPQIELAGGTQYF
TGTGCCAGCAGCCCTCCTCAGATCGAGTTAGCGGGGGGGACCCAGTACTTC
>.|TRBJ1-5|.|TRBV28
CASSSARNSNQPQHF
TGTGCCAGCAGTTCCGCTAGAAATAGCAATCAGCCCCAGCATTTT
>.|TRBJ2-5|.|TRBV27
CASSLSVDEQETQYF
TGTGCCAGCAGTCTCTCGGTGGACGAGCAAGAGACCCAGTACTTC